These T cell receptor beta chains were read from a single sample in a study of cytotoxic CD8 clonotypes in ibrutinib-treated CLL. Assay: immunoSEQ multiplex PCR; the TCRdb copy retains only in-frame clones and omits some. The repertoire includes tens of thousands of clones, around 75% of them detected once, and approximately 15% sits in the top ten. This material consisted of PBMCs, taken at disease progression, from a patient treated with ibrutinib. The receptors derive from a human donor with chronic lymphocytic leukemia. CDR3s leave out the opening cysteine and the closing phenylalanine or tryptophan. The order of the fields is CDR3 protein, CDR3 length, J gene, V gene.

ASSFLAGGTDTQY 13 TRBJ2-3 TRBV7-8
ASQRTSVTDTQY 12 TRBJ2-3 TRBV19
ASTFQDLSTDTQY 13 TRBJ2-3 TRBV2
ASGTGGYEQY 10 TRBJ2-7 TRBV19
SVDGGYNEQF 10 TRBJ2-1 TRBV29-1
ASSPGLSTDTQY 12 TRBJ2-3 TRBV19
ASSSIMYRETQY 12 TRBJ2-5 TRBV5-5
ASSPTRHSLGYT 12 TRBJ1-2 TRBV7-9
AATDRPLQETQY 12 TRBJ2-5 TRBV10-2
ASSTPAAGTPGELF 14 TRBJ2-2 TRBV7-9
ASSLGLAGADEQF 13 TRBJ2-1 TRBV7-9